The source of this TCR beta chain is a study of blood T cell repertoires in COVID-19. For the study at large: Material from acute and convalescent COVID-19 was sourced from the United States, Italy and Spain. In each case, the material was cDNA or gDNA derived from T cells, B-cell-depleted T cells, or PBMCs.

J was trimmed by 1 base and V by 0 bases; bases with no gene match: 2. Germline lookup yields CDR1 SGHTA and CDR2 FQGTGA. This CDR3 region has 15 residues. Original processing methods: By means of reference gene primer amplification, nucleated cell counts were estimated. Sequencing used immunoSEQ multiplex PCR; TCRdb keeps in-frame clones, though not all of them. The V and J calls and clone size come from that table; D and trimming were worked out from the DNA. The profile covers roughly 160,000 clones, with around 83% appearing a single time and around 0.99% taken by the ten largest. The source of this sequence is a man in his late teens or twenties with acute or convalescent COVID-19. Sample: peripheral blood. V is TRBV7-3 and J is TRBJ1-1; TRBD1 aligns across 7 bases. The chain's CDR3 is CASSLTTGANTEAFF. The CDR3 nucleotides are TGTGCCAGCAGCTTAACTACAGGGGCGAACACTGAAGCTTTCTTT.